One TCR beta chain is described in this entry. Its cognate antigen is unknown. TCRdb redid the calling of the 5' RACE reads with MiXCR, one entry per CDR3 protein. Seen here are 150,000 to 250,000 distinct CDR3 sequences, 10% to 15% observed once, and the top ten hold 16%. This entry belongs to a study of CD8 T cells in ankylosing spondylitis. The study, taken as a whole, reports: Reactive arthritis synovial fluid and blood were previously reported to contain some motif variants.

The germline V gene has CDR1 SEHNR and CDR2 FQNEAQ (reference sequence). The CDR3 spans 16 residues. With 2 bases removed from V and 4 bases from J, the gap between germline ends came to 14 bases. The clonotype was recovered from a male donor with ankylosing spondylitis or in good health (not recorded which). This sequence joins TRBV7-9 and TRBJ2-2; D is ambiguous. The sample taken for sequencing was blood, either unsorted or a sorted T cell fraction (not recorded which). The CDR3 protein is CASSLKLGGRTGELFF. The CDR3 DNA is TGTGCCAGCAGCTTAAAATTGGGCGGACGCACCGGGGAGCTGTTTTTT.